Sequencing of this T cell receptor beta chain was carried out in a study of long-term antiretroviral therapy in people with HIV. Germline CDR1 is SGHAT and CDR2 is FQNNGV. The CDR3 runs to 16 residues. With 1 base removed from V and 2 bases from J, the gap between germline ends came to 13 bases. Study conclusions and caveats: Repertoires with HIV possessed tighter CDR3 length spans than those of controls. Clones with expansion before ART led the repertoire at all time points.

Comment on this clone: Antigen unknown.

Sequencing relied on immunoSEQ assay v3.0, run at survey level. Per-sample TRB depth target: roughly 40,000-50,000 T-cell genomes. Assay used: immunoSEQ multiplex PCR; TCRdb lists only in-frame clones, some missing. In the table there are 31,000 or so clones, roughly 96% of which are singletons. The J gene is TRBJ2-3, the V gene TRBV11-2; tentative D call: TRBD2 (7 bases). The source material was unsorted PBMCs, sampled roughly 6.4 years after starting antiretroviral therapy. This receptor was obtained from a man aged 25 to 40 with HIV. The CDR3 coding sequence is TGTGCCAGCAGCTTAGCGGGGGGCCACCCCACAGATACGCAGTATTTT. It translates to CASSLAGGHPTDTQYF.